The clone carrying this TCR beta chain has a handful of counts. The data stem from a study of blood T cells in healthy people across ages. Germline CDR1 reads LGHDT; CDR2 reads YNNKEL (reference sequence). There are 15 residues in the CDR3. V lost 6 bases, J lost 2 bases, and 17 bases lay in between. A J-beta primer mix and a sample-barcoded 5' primer were used in a second PCR of roughly 7 to 12 cycles. TCRdb used MiXCR to reprocess the 5' RACE reads, holding one entry per CDR3 protein. The data contain 700,000 to 950,000 distinct CDR3 sequences, about 62% of them singletons. The receptor was derived from a man aged 25-40 years in good health. J is TRBJ2-7 and V is TRBV3-1; D is possibly TRBD2 (6 bases). The sequenced sample consisted of blood. The chain's CDR3 is CASSKQRGGTYEQYF. CDR3 nucleotide sequence: TGTGCCAGCAGTAAGCAGAGGGGCGGGACCTACGAGCAGTACTTC.